The clone carrying this TCR beta chain was counted at least ten times. The data were taken from a study of shared clonotypes between healthy human individuals. This CDR3 has 17 residues. Germline-derived CDR1 and CDR2 are SGHTA and FQGNSA. V was trimmed by 2 bases and J by 1 base, leaving 16 bases between them. Generated by immunoSEQ multiplex PCR, the TCRdb table keeps only in-frame clones and is missing some. The data contain about 670,000 clones, around 72% of them singletons. The sequence came from a woman younger than 45 in good health. What was sequenced was memory CD4+ T cells sorted from blood. Sample subset: CD45RA-negative fraction. The chain is built from TRBV7-2 and TRBJ2-3, with TRBD2 as a possible D gene (6 bases). The CDR3 sequence: CASSLSRQSSGTDTQYF. The CDR3 DNA reads TGTGCCAGCAGCTTATCGCGACAGTCTAGCGGCACAGATACGCAGTATTTT.